The 32 T cell receptor beta chains in this list originate from one sample, sequenced in a study of cytomegalovirus exposure and HLA in healthy donors. Clones were read by immunoSEQ multiplex PCR, and TCRdb kept only the in-frame ones, dropping some. The sample has fewer than 250,000 clones, roughly 85% seen once. The sequencing sample was made of PBMCs. The source of these receptors is a woman under 30 in good health and CMV-seronegative.

The chain links TRBV28 to TRBJ1-5; 7 positions agree with TRBD1. The junction had 15 bases not matched to a gene; V was cut back by 9 bases and J by 7 bases. Germline V gene lookup returns CDR1 MDHEN and CDR2 SYDVKM. The CDR3 has 15 residues. The DNA for the CDR3 is TGTGCCAGTAAAAGCTCAGGGGGGTGGCACCAGCCCCAGCATTTT. Protein product: CASKSSGGWHQPQHF.

The CDR3 DNA is TGTGCCAGCAGGACATATACAGGGGCCCGGGAAAAACTGTTTTTT. It translates to CASRTYTGAREKLFF. The chain is built from TRBV6-5 and TRBJ1-4; 7 bases match TRBD1. The V and J ends lost 6 bases and 8 bases, in that order; junction bases with no gene match: 12. The CDR3 consists of 15 residues. Germline V gives CDR1 MNHEY, CDR2 SVGAGI.

The chain has TRBV4-1 and TRBJ2-5, with 16 bases that match TRBD2. J gave up 4 bases and V 0 bases, and 5 bases lay outside the gene matches. Germline loops: CDR1 MGHRA, CDR2 YSYEKL. This CDR3 comprises 18 residues. This chain's CDR3 is CASSQDGTSGRAGETQYF. The CDR3, as DNA: TGCGCCAGCAGCCAAGATGGGACTAGCGGGAGGGCCGGAGAGACCCAGTACTTC.

CDR3 region: CASSDLRSGLYNEQFF. In nucleotides, the CDR3 is TGTGCCAGCAGTGATCTACGATCGGGACTCTACAATGAGCAGTTCTTC. V usage is TRBV25-1 and J usage is TRBJ2-1, with a weak D call TRBD2 (6 bases). With 3 bases removed from V and 3 bases from J, the gap between germline ends came to 15 bases. From germline, CDR1 is MGHDK and CDR2 SYGVNS. This CDR3 is built from 16 residues.

This chain uses TRBV19 with TRBJ2-1; 7 nucleotides match TRBD2. The CDR3 length is 14 residues. With V trimmed by 8 bases and J by 7 bases, 11 bases remained unmatched. Germline V gene data show CDR1 as LNHDA and CDR2 as SQIVND (reference sequence). CDR3 protein: CASRSAGARNEQFF. The DNA of the CDR3 is TGTGCCAGTCGGTCGGCGGGAGCAAGGAATGAGCAGTTCTTC.

This sequence joins TRBV5-1 and TRBJ1-2; 8 bases line up with TRBD1. V trimming: 0 bases; J trimming: 8 bases; junction bases outside the gene matches: 9. CDR1 is SGHRS, CDR2 YFSETQ, per germline. The CDR3 is 15 amino acids. CDR3 sequence (DNA): TGCGCCAGCAGCTTGGATGCAGGGGGCGCGAGAGGCTACACCTTC. As protein: CASSLDAGGARGYTF.

The rearrangement uses TRBV5-1 and TRBJ2-1, with TRBD1 matching 9 bases. J gave up 7 bases and V 8 bases, and 10 bases lay outside the gene matches. This CDR3 comprises 14 residues. CDR1 is SGHRS, CDR2 YFSETQ, per germline. The CDR3 sequence is CASFQGQGGNEQFF. The CDR3 DNA reads TGCGCCAGTTTCCAGGGACAGGGAGGAAATGAGCAGTTCTTC.

The CDR3 spells CASSSGTSGGQETQYF. In DNA, the CDR3 is TGCGCCAGCAGCTCCGGGACTAGCGGGGGGCAAGAGACCCAGTACTTC. The chain recombines TRBV5-1 with TRBJ2-5; 15 bases line up with TRBD2. CDR1 SGHRS and CDR2 YFSETQ come from the germline V gene. With V trimmed by 3 bases and J by 2 bases, 2 bases remained unmatched. The CDR3 spans 16 residues.

The gene calls are TRBV10-3 and TRBJ2-3; 8 nucleotides agree with TRBD2. V lost 4 bases to trimming and J lost 6 bases; unmatched junction nucleotides: 3. The CDR3 covers 13 residues. The germline V gene has CDR1 ENHRY and CDR2 SYGVKD. The CDR3 reads CAISGTSSDTQYF. In DNA, the CDR3 is TGTGCCATCAGTGGGACTAGCTCGGATACGCAGTATTTT.

This clone occurred a few times. This chain links TRBV27 with TRBJ1-6, with no clear D. Germline V gene data show CDR1 as MNHEY and CDR2 as SMNVEV (reference sequence). V was pared by 7 bases and J by 10 bases, with 14 bases between. This CDR3 is 13 amino acids long. CDR3 residues: CASTFGFGSPLHF. The CDR3 DNA sequence: TGTGCCAGCACGTTCGGTTTTGGCTCACCCCTCCACTTT.

The chain combines TRBV9 with TRBJ1-3; 10 nucleotides line up with TRBD1. J lost 7 bases, V lost 4 bases, and 5 bases had no gene match. The CDR3 consists of 14 residues. Germline-derived CDR1 and CDR2 are SGDLS and YYNGEE. The CDR3 DNA follows: TGTGCCAGCAGCCCGGACAGGGGGAGGAACACCATATATTTT. Residues: CASSPDRGRNTIYF.

CDR3 nucleotides: TGTGCCAGCAGGAGGGGACAGGGGTATAATTCACCCCTCCACTTT. Translating it yields CASRRGQGYNSPLHF. J is TRBJ1-6 and V is TRBV6-5; 10 bases agree with TRBD1. The CDR3 is made up of 15 amino acids. CDR1 MNHEY and CDR2 SVGAGI come from the germline V gene. Losses at the gene ends were 6 bases for V and 4 bases for J; bases not matched to a gene: 3.

The chain is built from TRBV2 and TRBJ1-2; perhaps TRBD1 as D (6 bases). CDR1 and CDR2 from the germline V gene are SNHLY and FYNNEI. Trimming left V 5 bases short and J 2 bases short, with 15 bases between. The CDR3 runs to 15 residues. In DNA, the CDR3 is TGTGCCAGCAGTCCTGTCAGGGGAAGGAACTATGGCTACACCTTC. Translation: CASSPVRGRNYGYTF.

This clone has just one count. This chain links TRBV6-1 with TRBJ2-7, with D perhaps given as TRBD1 or TRBD2 (6 bases each). V was shortened by 2 bases and J by 7 bases, with 15 bases between the two germline ends. Germline-derived CDR1 and CDR2 are MNHNS and SASEGT. This CDR3 region has 14 residues. For the CDR3, the DNA is TGTGCCAGCAGTGAATTAGGTTGGGGGGCAGAGCAGTACTTC. Its translation: CASSELGWGAEQYF.

The chain carries TRBV28 and TRBJ1-1, with 8 bases matching TRBD1. V trimming: 2 bases; J trimming: 5 bases; junction bases outside the gene matches: 10. Germline CDR1 MDHEN, CDR2 SYDVKM. The CDR3 loop spans 16 amino acids. In DNA, the CDR3 is TGTGCCAGCAGTTTAAGCGGCCAGGGGGCGAGAACTGAAGCTTTCTTT. Translated: CASSLSGQGARTEAFF. Filled out from reference TRBV28 and TRBJ1-1, the complete variable domain reads DVKVTQSSRYLVKRTGEKVFLECVQDMDHENMFWYRQDPGLGLRLIYFSYDVKMKEKGDIPEGYSVSREKKERFSLILESASTNQTSMYLCASSLSGQGARTEAFFGQGTRLTVV.

This rearrangement joins TRBV2 to TRBJ2-1, with 9 positions matching TRBD2. The germline V gene encodes CDR1 SNHLY and CDR2 FYNNEI. This CDR3 region has 15 residues. V lost 7 bases to trimming and J lost 8 bases; unmatched junction nucleotides: 12. The CDR3 is CASTEELAGLYEQFF. CDR3 nucleotides: TGTGCCAGCACCGAGGAGCTAGCGGGGCTCTATGAGCAGTTCTTC.

V usage is TRBV5-4 and J usage is TRBJ1-2; no firm D call. The germline gives CDR1 SGHNT, CDR2 YYREEE (reference sequence). CDR3 size: 13 residues. With 4 bases removed from V and 4 bases from J, the gap between germline ends came to 11 bases. The CDR3 loop is CASSTFRSYGYTF. The CDR3 DNA reads TGTGCCAGCAGCACCTTTCGGTCCTATGGCTACACCTTC.

V is TRBV10-3 and J is TRBJ2-7, with 7 bases lining up with TRBD2. Germline CDR1 is ENHRY and CDR2 is SYGVKD. With V trimmed by 0 bases and J by 4 bases, 15 bases remained unmatched. The CDR3 is 18 residues long. The CDR3 spells CAISESSYGPGGPYEQYF. In DNA, the CDR3 is TGTGCCATCAGTGAGTCGAGTTATGGCCCGGGAGGCCCATACGAGCAGTACTTC.

The chain uses TRBV7-3 and TRBJ1-1; D perhaps matches TRBD1 (5 bases). Germline V lookup: CDR1 SGHTA, CDR2 FQGTGA. The CDR3 loop spans 18 amino acids. V was clipped by 5 bases and J by 2 bases, with 24 bases between them. The CDR3 loop reads CASSIKAPTTVGNTEAFF. CDR3 sequence (DNA): TGTGCCAGCAGCATTAAGGCACCGACGACAGTGGGAAACACTGAAGCTTTCTTT.

The chain uses TRBV28 and TRBJ1-5, with D unclear. The germline V and J ends were trimmed by 5 bases and 9 bases, with 14 bases remaining between them. CDR3 length: 13 residues. Germline CDR1 reads MDHEN; CDR2 reads SYDVKM. CDR3 amino acids: CASSLRGGPPQHF. The CDR3 nucleotides read TGTGCCAGCAGTCTCCGTGGCGGGCCGCCCCAGCATTTT.

Comments on this clone: This CDR3 is also generated by other DNA sequences in the sample. The CDR3 sequence is CASSLTVTGELFF. The CDR3 nucleotides read TGCGCCAGCAGCCTGACAGTCACCGGGGAGCTGTTTTTT. The V gene is TRBV5-1, the J gene TRBJ2-2; D perhaps matches TRBD1 (5 bases). This CDR3 has 13 amino acids. Germline values: CDR1 SGHRS, CDR2 YFSETQ. Trimming removed 4 bases at V and 4 bases at J, with 8 bases between.

The chain combines TRBV6-5 with TRBJ1-1; D is possibly TRBD1 (5 bases). Trimming pared 6 bases from V and 4 bases from J, leaving 15 bases between. Germline CDR1 and CDR2: MNHEY and SVGAGI. This CDR3 has 14 amino acids. DNA for the CDR3: TGTGCCAGCAGGGCTCAGGGCATTAGCACTGAAGCTTTCTTT. It is translated as CASRAQGISTEAFF.

This CDR3 is CASSLVAVRSGYTF. The DNA for the CDR3 is TGTGCCAGCAGCTTAGTTGCTGTCAGGAGTGGCTACACCTTC. The rearrangement links TRBV7-2 to TRBJ1-2; D uncertain. V was shortened by 1 base and J by 7 bases, with 13 bases between the two germline ends. Germline loops: CDR1 SGHTA, CDR2 FQGNSA. This CDR3 region has 14 residues.

The rearrangement joins TRBV4-1 to TRBJ2-1; D is possibly TRBD2 (5 bases). Trimming shortened V by 0 bases and J by 15 bases, and 12 bases separated the two germline ends. The germline gives CDR1 MGHRA, CDR2 YSYEKL. The CDR3 is 12 amino acids. The DNA of the CDR3 is TGCGCCAGCAGCCAAGAAGAGGGAATTAGGTTCTTC. This sequence encodes CASSQEEGIRFF.

The chain carries TRBV28 and TRBJ1-4; 7 bases fit TRBD1. The germline CDR1 and CDR2 sequences are MDHEN and SYDVKM. Trimming at V came to 6 bases and at J to 6 bases, leaving 13 bases not matched to a gene. The CDR3 extends over 16 amino acids. The CDR3 region is CASSPPGAGGDEKLFF. DNA for the CDR3: TGTGCCAGCAGCCCCCCCGGGGCAGGGGGAGATGAAAAACTGTTTTTT.

A single count supports this clone. The V and J genes are TRBV30 and TRBJ1-5; tentative D call: TRBD1 (5 bases). CDR1 is GTSNPN and CDR2 is SVGIG in the germline V gene (reference sequence). The CDR3 is made up of 13 amino acids. V was shortened by 2 bases and J by 10 bases, with 15 bases between the two germline ends. CDR3 residues: CAWSRQGESPQHF. CDR3 coding DNA: TGTGCCTGGAGTCGGCAGGGTGAATCTCCCCAGCATTTT.

This clone was seen a handful of times. This chain uses TRBV6-5 with TRBJ1-6; D not resolved. With 3 bases removed from V and 0 bases from J, the gap between germline ends came to 6 bases. Looked up from germline, CDR1 is MNHEY and CDR2 is SVGAGI. The CDR3 sequence is 15 residues long. CDR3 in DNA: TGTGCCAGCAGTTATACGGTCTCCTATAATTCACCCCTCCACTTT. It translates to CASSYTVSYNSPLHF.

The CDR3 DNA is TGTGCCTGGAGTCAGGCGAGCAATGAGCAGTTCTTC. This sequence encodes CAWSQASNEQFF. The chain is built from TRBV30 and TRBJ2-1; D is ambiguous. This CDR3 contains 12 residues. Germline CDR1 GTSNPN, CDR2 SVGIG (reference sequence). With 2 bases removed from V and 6 bases from J, the gap between germline ends came to 8 bases.

This clone has a single count. The chain joins TRBV6-1 to TRBJ1-6; 9 nucleotides match TRBD1. The junction had 9 bases not matched to a gene; V was cut back by 11 bases and J by 10 bases. The CDR3 contains 13 residues. CDR1 MNHNS and CDR2 SASEGT come from the germline V gene. CDR3 DNA: TGTGCCGGAACAGGGGGCCGGAGGTCACCCCTCCACTTT. It is translated as CAGTGGRRSPLHF.

The CDR3, as DNA: TGTGCCAGCAGTGAGGGGGAAATAGCCTACGAGCAGTACTTC. The encoded protein is CASSEGEIAYEQYF. V usage is TRBV2 and J usage is TRBJ2-7, with D perhaps assigned TRBD1 or TRBD2 (5 bases each). CDR1 and CDR2 from the germline V gene are SNHLY and FYNNEI. V lost 3 bases and J 2 bases, leaving 11 bases between the germline ends. The CDR3 loop spans 14 amino acids.

The count of this clone is one. The genes are TRBV28 and TRBJ2-1, with 8 bases aligning to TRBD1. This CDR3 has 14 amino acids. Germline V gives CDR1 MDHEN, CDR2 SYDVKM. V shed 8 bases, J shed 0 bases, and the junction held 3 bases outside the gene matches. CDR3 DNA: TGTGCCAGCGGAGGGACAGGCTCCTACAATGAGCAGTTCTTC. This encodes CASGGTGSYNEQFF.

The chain combines TRBV10-3 with TRBJ1-1; tentatively, D is TRBD1 (5 bases). Germline V gene lookup returns CDR1 ENHRY and CDR2 SYGVKD. Trimming removed 7 bases from V and 4 bases from J, with 13 bases in between. This CDR3 has 13 residues. This CDR3 reads CAIMWGLGTEAFF. In DNA form, the CDR3 reads TGTGCCATCATGTGGGGCCTGGGCACTGAAGCTTTCTTT.